Below, 10 T cell receptor beta chains from the same sample are listed, as sequenced in a study of blood T cell repertoires in COVID-19. This table comes from immunoSEQ multiplex PCR, and its TCRdb copy is limited to in-frame clones, with some not included. The sample consists of about 120,000 clones, roughly nine tenths of them appearing once. Sequencing was performed on peripheral blood. All receptors come from a man aged 70 or older who had recovered from COVID-19.

The chain employs TRBV24-1 and TRBJ1-1, with 8 bases that match TRBD1. The germline gives CDR1 KGHDR, CDR2 SFDVKD. V lost 3 bases, J lost 4 bases, and 6 bases stayed unmatched. This CDR3 has 15 residues. CDR3 residues: CATSDPTTGGTEAFF. CDR3 coding DNA: TGTGCCACCAGTGATCCCACAACAGGGGGCACTGAAGCTTTCTTT.

J is TRBJ2-1 and V is TRBV29-1, with 7 bases aligning to TRBD1. This CDR3 has 14 amino acids. The germline CDR1 and CDR2 sequences are SQVTM and ANQGSEA. V shed 2 bases and J 8 bases; nucleotides not matched to a gene: 9. The CDR3, as DNA: TGCAGCGTTGAAAGGGGGCAGGGTGGGGATGAGCAGTTCTTC. This translates into CSVERGQGGDEQFF.

V is TRBV28 and J is TRBJ2-7, with 9 bases matching TRBD2. The V segment lost 3 bases and the J segment 6 bases; nucleotides outside the gene matches: 0. CDR3 length: 12 residues. Germline V gene sequence: CDR1 MDHEN, CDR2 SYDVKM. The CDR3 DNA reads TGTGCCAGCAGTTTTAGCGGGAGCGAGCAGTACTTC. Residues: CASSFSGSEQYF.

This chain uses TRBV28 with TRBJ1-2, with a weak D call TRBD1 (6 bases). The CDR3 has 16 residues. V was pared by 2 bases and J by 2 bases, with 15 bases between. CDR1 and CDR2 (germline): MDHEN, SYDVKM. CDR3 coding DNA: TGTGCCAGCAGTTTAATTGGGGGCGCGAGAAACTATGGCTACACCTTC. This gives the protein CASSLIGGARNYGYTF.

The J gene is TRBJ2-2, the V gene TRBV6-5, with 7 nucleotides matching TRBD1. V shed 6 bases, J shed 6 bases, and the junction held 4 bases outside the gene matches. The CDR3 spans 13 residues. Germline V lookup: CDR1 MNHEY, CDR2 SVGAGI. This CDR3 is CASRTTGPGELFF. In DNA form, the CDR3 reads TGTGCCAGCAGAACGACAGGGCCCGGGGAGCTGTTTTTT.

The gene calls are TRBV7-2 and TRBJ2-7, with D maybe TRBD2 (6 bases). Germline CDR1 and CDR2: SGHTA and FQGNSA. V was trimmed by 4 bases and J by 6 bases, leaving 16 bases between them. The CDR3 consists of 14 residues. The CDR3 DNA is TGTGCCAGCAGCTCAGGGCGCGGGGTTCGCGAGCAGTACTTC. Amino acids: CASSSGRGVREQYF.

The chain combines TRBV29-1 with TRBJ2-5, with 7 bases aligning to TRBD2. With 6 bases clipped from V and 0 bases from J, the junction kept 7 bases outside the gene matches. The CDR3 extends over 14 amino acids. From germline, CDR1 is SQVTM and CDR2 ANQGSEA. The CDR3 sequence is CSVATSSYQETQYF. The DNA of the CDR3 is TGCAGCGTGGCGACTAGCTCGTACCAAGAGACCCAGTACTTC.

The chain is built from TRBV6-5 and TRBJ1-2; the D gene is possibly TRBD1 (5 bases). There are 16 residues in the CDR3. V shed 1 base and J shed 9 bases, with 21 bases lying between them. Germline V lookup: CDR1 MNHEY, CDR2 SVGAGI. The CDR3 sequence: CASSYFSGGGKGSYTF. DNA for the CDR3: TGTGCCAGCAGTTACTTTAGCGGGGGGGGAAAGGGTAGCTACACCTTC.

The chain joins TRBV3-1 (or the pseudogene TRBV3-2) to TRBJ2-7; no firm D call. This CDR3 is 14 amino acids long. V lost 4 bases and J lost 6, with 16 bases in between. Germline lookup yields CDR1 LGHDT and CDR2 YNNKEL (reference sequence). The CDR3 here is CASSLVGRPREQYF. The CDR3, as DNA: TGTGCCAGCAGCCTCGTGGGCCGTCCACGCGAGCAGTACTTC.

The CDR3 loop is CASSRDSSGNTIYF. CDR3 nucleotides: TGCGCCAGCAGCAGAGACAGCTCTGGAAACACCATATATTTT. The chain couples TRBV5-1 to TRBJ1-3, with D possibly being TRBD1 (5 bases). The CDR3 has 14 amino acids. Trimming pared 4 bases from V and 0 bases from J, leaving 8 bases between. CDR1 SGHRS and CDR2 YFSETQ come from the germline V gene.